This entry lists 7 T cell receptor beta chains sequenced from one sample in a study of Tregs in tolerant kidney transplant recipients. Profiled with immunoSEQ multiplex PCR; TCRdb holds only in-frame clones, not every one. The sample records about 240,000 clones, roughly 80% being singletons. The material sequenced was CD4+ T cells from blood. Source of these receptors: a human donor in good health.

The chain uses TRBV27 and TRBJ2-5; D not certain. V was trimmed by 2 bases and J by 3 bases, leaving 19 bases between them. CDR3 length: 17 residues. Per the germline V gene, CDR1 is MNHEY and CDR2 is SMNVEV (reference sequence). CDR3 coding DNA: TGTGCCAGCAGTTTAGGGTGGGATACCCCCGGTAAAGAGACCCAGTACTTC. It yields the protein CASSLGWDTPGKETQYF.

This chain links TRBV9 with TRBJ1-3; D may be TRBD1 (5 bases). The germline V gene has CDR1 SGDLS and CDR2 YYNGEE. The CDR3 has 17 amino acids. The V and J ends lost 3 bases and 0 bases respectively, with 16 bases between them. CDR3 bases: TGTGCCAGCAGCGGTCGCGCAGGGCCTCTCTCTGGAAACACCATATATTTT. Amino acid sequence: CASSGRAGPLSGNTIYF.

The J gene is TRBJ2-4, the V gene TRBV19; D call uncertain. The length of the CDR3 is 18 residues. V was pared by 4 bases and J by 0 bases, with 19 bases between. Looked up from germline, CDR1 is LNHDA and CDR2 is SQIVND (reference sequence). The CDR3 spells CASSTASDGRLAKNIQYF. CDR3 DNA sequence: TGTGCCAGTAGTACCGCAAGTGACGGAAGACTAGCCAAAAACATTCAGTACTTC. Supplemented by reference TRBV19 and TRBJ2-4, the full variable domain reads DGGITQSPKYLFRKEGQNVTLSCEQNLNHDAMYWYRQDPGQGLRLIYYSQIVNDFQKGDIAEGYSVSREKKESFPLTVTSAQKNPTAFYLCASSTASDGRLAKNIQYFGAGTRLSVL.

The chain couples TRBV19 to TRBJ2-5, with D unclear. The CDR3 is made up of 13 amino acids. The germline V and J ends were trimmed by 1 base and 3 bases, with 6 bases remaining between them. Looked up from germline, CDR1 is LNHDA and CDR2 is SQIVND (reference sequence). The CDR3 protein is CASSIGWEETQYF. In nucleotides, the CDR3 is TGTGCCAGTAGTATAGGCTGGGAAGAGACCCAGTACTTC. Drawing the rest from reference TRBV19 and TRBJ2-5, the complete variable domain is DGGITQSPKYLFRKEGQNVTLSCEQNLNHDAMYWYRQDPGQGLRLIYYSQIVNDFQKGDIAEGYSVSREKKESFPLTVTSAQKNPTAFYLCASSIGWEETQYFGPGTRLLVL.

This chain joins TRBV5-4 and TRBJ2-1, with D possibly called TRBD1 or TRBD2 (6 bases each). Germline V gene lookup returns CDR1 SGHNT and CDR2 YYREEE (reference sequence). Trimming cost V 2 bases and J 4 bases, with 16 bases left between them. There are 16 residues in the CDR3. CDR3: CASSFSGGGKYNEQFF. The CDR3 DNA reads TGTGCCAGCAGCTTTAGCGGAGGGGGGAAATACAATGAGCAGTTCTTC.

This chain's CDR3 is CASSFRSNQPQHF. CDR3 nucleotide sequence: TGTGCCAGCAGCTTTAGGAGTAACCAGCCCCAGCATTTT. This chain uses TRBV11-2 with TRBJ1-5, with D hard to call. Germline-derived CDR1 and CDR2 are SGHAT and FQNNGV. V lost 3 bases and J lost 7, with 10 bases in between. The CDR3 loop spans 13 amino acids.

The CDR3 coding sequence is TGTGCCAGCAGCCCTAAGACAGGGGACCAGCCCCAGCATTTT. This encodes CASSPKTGDQPQHF. The chain uses TRBV7-2 and TRBJ1-5; 8 bases are a match to TRBD1. The CDR3 contains 14 residues. The V gene's germline CDR1 is SGHTA and CDR2 FQGNSA. V shed 5 bases, J shed 7 bases, and the junction held 7 bases outside the gene matches.